This record looks at one T cell receptor beta chain sequence and its context. No cognate antigen has been identified for it. The input lacks base qualities; no much larger clone sits a single base away. With the immunoSEQ assay, which is a bias-controlled multiplex PCR relying on V- and J-specific primers, TCR beta CDR3 regions were amplified from genomic DNA. In a second PCR step, the CDR3 amplicons were tagged with a proprietary barcode plus Illumina adapter sequences. An Illumina MiSeq instrument was used to sequence the CDR3 libraries. On the study's bioinformatics: Export and quality control were performed with immunoSEQ Analyzer 3.0, and downstream analyses were performed with R Bioconductor and Immunarch. Only productive rearrangements in the normalized downsampled data set were used to calculate repertoire metrics. Pathologically expanded clonotypes were defined as those larger than 5 templates in the normalized cohort. The Inverse Simpson Index served as the measure of repertoire diversity. To capture all clonotypes, the CMV-specificity analyses were run on the non-normalized data set. In its TCRdb copy, this immuneACCESS table keeps in-frame sequences only and misses some clones. Where compared with another copy, unresolved V genes explain less than half of these, and the others have no known cause. V and J calls and clone size are as listed in that table; D and trimming were resolved from the DNA. The sample table lists over 10,000 clones, about four fifths of them with a count of one. About 6% of the sample is in the top ten clones.

These data belong to a study of T cell clonotyping in hematopoietic cell transplantation (dated by TCRdb to the early 2020s). Some background on the complete study: In the study, over a hundred blood samples were gathered from 35 consecutive transplant recipients and their related donors. Recruitment of patients ran from late 2015 to early 2017, and follow-up continued until late 2020 or until death.

Including the terminal cysteine and phenylalanine, the CDR3 comprises 13 residues. Left in the record is the CDR3 DNA by itself, 39 bases read in frame from the first base. V lost 4 bases and J lost 4 bases; the stretch between them is 9 bases long. The germline V gene (reference sequence) sets CDR1 to MNHEY and CDR2 to SMNVEV. On the study overall, not on this receptor specifically: The sample size was limited, and because cells were not sorted, the contributions of CD4 and CD8 repertoires could not be separated. After transplant, TCR diversity in recipients dropped, and pathologically expanded clonotypes climbed progressively between day 30 and day 180. Donor and pretransplant recipient Inverse Simpson Index values predicted broader posttransplant TCR repertoire diversity. Just a small fraction of recipient repertoires overlapped with donor repertoires, and more than 95% appeared de novo at the given depth.

Sample time point, as interpreted from the label and publication: 100 days after allo-HCT. Blood samples were obtained from recipients approximately 28 days before transplant and at days 30, 100 and 180 after transplant. Nuclei Lysis Solution was used to extract genomic DNA from fresh or cryopreserved unfractionated peripheral blood mononuclear cells. In this chain, TRBV27 is recombined with TRBJ2-3, with the D gene too uncertain to name. This sequence originates from a female patient in her 40s who had an allogeneic stem cell transplant from a related donor, so T cells may come from the graft donor. Some clones in this sample may be carry-over from other donors' samples. The sequences come from PBMCs, collected 100 days after allogeneic stem cell transplant. In nucleotide form, the sequence is TGTGCCAGCAGTTCAATCTTCCCAGATACGCAGTATTTT. Its product reads: CASSSIFPDTQYF.